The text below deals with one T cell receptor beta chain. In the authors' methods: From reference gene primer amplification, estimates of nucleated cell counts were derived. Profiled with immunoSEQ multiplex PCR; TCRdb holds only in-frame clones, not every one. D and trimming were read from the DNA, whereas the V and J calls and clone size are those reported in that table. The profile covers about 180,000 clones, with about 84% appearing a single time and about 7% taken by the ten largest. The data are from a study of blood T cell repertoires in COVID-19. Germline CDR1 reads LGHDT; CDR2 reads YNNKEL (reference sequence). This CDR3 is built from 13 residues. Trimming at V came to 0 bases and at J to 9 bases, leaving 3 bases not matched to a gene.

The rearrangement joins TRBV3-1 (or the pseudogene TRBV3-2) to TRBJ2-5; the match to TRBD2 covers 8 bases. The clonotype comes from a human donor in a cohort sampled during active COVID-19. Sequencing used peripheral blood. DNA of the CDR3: TGTGCCAGCAGCCAAGATTCGGGGGGGGCCCAGTACTTC. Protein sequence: CASSQDSGGAQYF.